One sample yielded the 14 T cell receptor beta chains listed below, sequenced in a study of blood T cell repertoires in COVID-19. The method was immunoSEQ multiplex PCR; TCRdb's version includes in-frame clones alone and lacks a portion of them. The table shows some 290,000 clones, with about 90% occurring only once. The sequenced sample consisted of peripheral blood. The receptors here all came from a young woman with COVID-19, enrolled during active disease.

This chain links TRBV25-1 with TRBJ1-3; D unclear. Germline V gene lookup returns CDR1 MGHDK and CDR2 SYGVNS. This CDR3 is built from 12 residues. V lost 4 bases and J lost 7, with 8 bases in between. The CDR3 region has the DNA TGTGCCAGCAGTGCGGGAATGAACACCATATATTTT. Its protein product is CASSAGMNTIYF.

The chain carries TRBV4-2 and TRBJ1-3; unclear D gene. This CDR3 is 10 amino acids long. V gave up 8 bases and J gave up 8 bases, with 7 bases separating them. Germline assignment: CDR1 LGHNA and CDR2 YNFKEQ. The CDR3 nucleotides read TGTGCCAGCTGCGGGGACACCATATATTTT. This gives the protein CASCGDTIYF.

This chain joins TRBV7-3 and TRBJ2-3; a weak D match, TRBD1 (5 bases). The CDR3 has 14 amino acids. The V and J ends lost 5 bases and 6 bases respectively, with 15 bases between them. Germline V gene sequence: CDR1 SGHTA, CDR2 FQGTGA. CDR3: CASSPSRQGDTQYF. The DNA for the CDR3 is TGTGCCAGCAGCCCGAGCCGGCAGGGCGATACGCAGTATTTT. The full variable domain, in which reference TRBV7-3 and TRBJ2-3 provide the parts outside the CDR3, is GAGVSQTPSNKVTEKGKYVELRCDPISGHTALYWYRQSLGQGPEFLIYFQGTGAADDSGLPNDRFFAVRPEGSVSTLKIQRTERGDSAVYLCASSPSRQGDTQYFGPGTRLTVL.

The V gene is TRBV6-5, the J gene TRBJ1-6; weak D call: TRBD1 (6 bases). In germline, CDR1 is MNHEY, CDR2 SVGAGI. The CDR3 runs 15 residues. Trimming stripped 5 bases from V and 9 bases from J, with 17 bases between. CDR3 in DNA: TGTGCCAGCAGTCCACGAGAAGGGGGAACTTCACCCCTCCACTTT. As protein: CASSPREGGTSPLHF.

Here the CDR3 reads CATSDFLEGGYTGELFF. CDR3 DNA sequence: TGTGCCACCAGTGATTTCCTCGAGGGAGGATACACCGGGGAGCTGTTTTTT. The rearrangement links TRBV24-1 to TRBJ2-2, with D perhaps matching TRBD2 (6 bases). With 1 base removed from V and 3 bases from J, the gap between germline ends came to 14 bases. Per the germline V gene, CDR1 is KGHDR and CDR2 is SFDVKD. The CDR3 runs 17 residues.

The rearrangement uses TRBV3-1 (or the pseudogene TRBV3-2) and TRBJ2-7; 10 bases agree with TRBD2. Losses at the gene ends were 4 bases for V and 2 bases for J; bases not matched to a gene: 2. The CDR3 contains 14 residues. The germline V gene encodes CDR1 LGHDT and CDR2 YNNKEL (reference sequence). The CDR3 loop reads CASSRAGGPYEQYF. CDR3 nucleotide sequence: TGTGCCAGCAGCCGAGCGGGAGGGCCCTACGAGCAGTACTTC.

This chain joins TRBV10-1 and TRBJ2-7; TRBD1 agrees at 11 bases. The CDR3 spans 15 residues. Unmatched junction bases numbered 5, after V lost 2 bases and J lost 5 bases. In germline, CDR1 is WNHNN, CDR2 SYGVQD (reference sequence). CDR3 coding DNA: TGCGCCAGCAGTGAGCCGGGACAGGGGGGCCACGAGCAGTACTTC. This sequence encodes CASSEPGQGGHEQYF.

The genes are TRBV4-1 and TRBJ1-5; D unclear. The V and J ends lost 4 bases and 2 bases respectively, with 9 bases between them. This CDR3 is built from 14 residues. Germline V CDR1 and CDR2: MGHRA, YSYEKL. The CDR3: CASSLLPGNQPQHF. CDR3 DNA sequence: TGCGCCAGCAGCCTCCTCCCGGGCAATCAGCCCCAGCATTTT.

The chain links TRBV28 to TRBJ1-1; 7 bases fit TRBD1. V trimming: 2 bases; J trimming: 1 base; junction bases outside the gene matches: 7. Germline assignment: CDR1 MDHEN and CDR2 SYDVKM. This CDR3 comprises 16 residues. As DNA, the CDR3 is TGTGCCAGCAGTTTAGTACAGGGGAGTGGGAACACTGAAGCTTTCTTT. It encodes CASSLVQGSGNTEAFF.

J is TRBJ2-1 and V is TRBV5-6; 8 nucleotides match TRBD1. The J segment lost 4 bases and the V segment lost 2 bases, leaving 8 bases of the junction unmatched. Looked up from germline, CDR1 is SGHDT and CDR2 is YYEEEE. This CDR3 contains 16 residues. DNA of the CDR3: TGTGCCAGCAGCTTCAGAGGGACAGGCCCTTACAATGAGCAGTTCTTC. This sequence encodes CASSFRGTGPYNEQFF. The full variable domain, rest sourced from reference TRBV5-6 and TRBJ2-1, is DAGVTQSPTHLIKTRGQQVTLRCSPKSGHDTVSWYQQALGQGPQFIFQYYEEEERQRGNFPDRFSGHQFPNYSSELNVNALLLGDSALYLCASSFRGTGPYNEQFFGPGTRLTVL.

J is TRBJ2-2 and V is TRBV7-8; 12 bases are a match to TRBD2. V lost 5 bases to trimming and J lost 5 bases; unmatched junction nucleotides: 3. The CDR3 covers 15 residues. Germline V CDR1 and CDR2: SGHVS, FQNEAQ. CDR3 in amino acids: CASSRGLAGTGELFF. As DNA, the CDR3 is TGTGCCAGCAGCCGAGGACTAGCGGGAACCGGGGAGCTGTTTTTT.

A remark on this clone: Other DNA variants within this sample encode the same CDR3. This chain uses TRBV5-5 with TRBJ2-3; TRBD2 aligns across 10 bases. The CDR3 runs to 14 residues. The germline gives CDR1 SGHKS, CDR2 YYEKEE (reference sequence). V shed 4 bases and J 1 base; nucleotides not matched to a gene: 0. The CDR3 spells CASSGTSGTDTQYF. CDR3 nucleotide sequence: TGTGCCAGCAGCGGGACTAGCGGCACAGATACGCAGTATTTT.

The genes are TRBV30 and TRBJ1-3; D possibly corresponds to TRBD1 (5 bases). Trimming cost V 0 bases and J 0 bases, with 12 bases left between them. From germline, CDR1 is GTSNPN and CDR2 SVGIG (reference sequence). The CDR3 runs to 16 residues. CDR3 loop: CAWSVPGPSSGNTIYF. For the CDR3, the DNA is TGTGCCTGGAGTGTACCAGGGCCGTCCTCTGGAAACACCATATATTTT.

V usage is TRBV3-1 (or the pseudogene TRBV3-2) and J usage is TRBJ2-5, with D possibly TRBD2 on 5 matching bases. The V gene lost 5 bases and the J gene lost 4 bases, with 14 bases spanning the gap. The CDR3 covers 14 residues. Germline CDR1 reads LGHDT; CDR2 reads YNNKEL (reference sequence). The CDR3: CASSSRTGVETQYF. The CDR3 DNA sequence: TGTGCCAGCAGCTCCCGGACCGGGGTAGAGACCCAGTACTTC.